This is a list of T cell receptor beta chains from one sample in a study of identical twins. From the 5' RACE reads, TCRdb called clonotypes with MiXCR, one entry per CDR3 protein. This sample has around 490,000 distinct CDR3 sequences, with about 15% found just once. Separately, the same data were catalogued under a study of yellow fever vaccine responses in identical twins.

Sequencing was performed on CD4+ T cells sorted from blood. The origin of the receptors is a woman aged 18-29 years in good health. CDR3s include the opening cysteine and the closing phenylalanine or tryptophan. D genes are given only for firm matches. Expanded clones get a size class; other rows say once, few or many, or leave the size out.

TRBV24-1	TRBD1	-	TRBJ2-2	CATGLTGGSGTGELFF	TGTGCCACCGGACTAACAGGGGGCTCGGGCACCGGGGAGCTGTTTTTT
TRBV12-3/TRBV12-4	-	few	TRBJ2-3	CASSPKGGGRTDTQYF	TGTGCCAGCAGCCCTAAAGGGGGCGGGAGGACAGATACGCAGTATTTT
TRBV11-3	TRBD2	few	TRBJ2-7	CASSSGLAGTFSYEQYF	TGTGCCAGCAGCTCTGGACTAGCGGGAACCTTCTCCTACGAGCAGTACTTC
TRBV5-1	TRBD1	few	TRBJ2-7	CASSPRGQALYEQYF	TGCGCCAGCAGCCCGAGAGGACAGGCCCTATACGAGCAGTACTTC
TRBV20-1	TRBD1	few	TRBJ1-4	CSAVGQGAQNEKLFF	TGCAGTGCTGTCGGACAGGGGGCGCAGAATGAAAAACTGTTTTTT
TRBV11-2	TRBD2	-	TRBJ2-1	CASSRSGTSGGFSYNEQFF	TGTGCCAGCAGCCGATCCGGGACTAGCGGGGGTTTCTCCTACAATGAGCAGTTCTTC
TRBV12-3/TRBV12-4	TRBD1	-	TRBJ2-3	CASSRQGGEDTQYF	TGTGCCAGCAGCCGACAGGGGGGCGAGGATACGCAGTATTTT
TRBV11-2	-	-	TRBJ1-6	CASSSTDRNNSPLHF	TGTGCCAGCAGCTCAACGGACAGAAATAATTCACCCCTCCACTTT
TRBV3-1	-	few	TRBJ2-1	CASSQDWFMIASEDEQFF	TGTGCCAGCAGCCAAGATTGGTTTATGATAGCTAGTGAGGATGAGCAGTTCTTC
TRBV6-1	TRBD1	-	TRBJ1-2	CASSTGTGKYGYTF	TGTGCCAGCAGTACCGGGACAGGGAAATATGGCTACACCTTC
TRBV12-3/TRBV12-4	-	many	TRBJ2-7	CASSLSLGAYEQYF	TGTGCCAGCAGCCTCTCGCTAGGCGCCTACGAGCAGTACTTC